A single sample gave rise to the 22 T cell receptor beta chains below, sequenced in a study of response to subunit inactivated influenza vaccine. TCRdb analysed the RT-PCR reads with MiXCR anew, one entry per CDR3 protein. The sample records hundreds of thousands of distinct CDR3 sequences, about 25% being singletons. The sample was CD4+ T cells sorted from PBMCs, taken 5 to 6 days after vaccination. The receptors shown here come from a man between 45 and 60 years old who received an inactivated influenza vaccine.

This clonotype was recorded a few times. This chain uses TRBV24-1 with TRBJ2-5; TRBD1 aligns across 9 bases. The germline CDR1 and CDR2 sequences are KGHDR and SFDVKD. The CDR3 has 16 amino acids. V lost 4 bases and J lost 3; bases outside the gene matches: 8. The CDR3 loop is CATSDPTGGEEETQYF. CDR3 in DNA: TGTGCCACCAGTGACCCGACAGGGGGGGAAGAAGAGACCCAGTACTTC.

V usage is TRBV6-5 and J usage is TRBJ2-1; a possible D gene is TRBD2 (5 bases). The CDR3 covers 16 residues. V dropped 0 bases and J dropped 6 bases, with 15 bases sitting between them. The germline V gene has CDR1 MNHEY and CDR2 SVGAGI. CDR3: CASSYSFGITPNEQFF. As DNA, the CDR3 is TGTGCCAGCAGTTACTCCTTCGGGATCACCCCCAATGAGCAGTTCTTC.

This chain uses TRBV20-1 with TRBJ2-7; 7 bases match TRBD1. The CDR3 has 14 amino acids. V was clipped by 2 bases and J by 7 bases; unmatched bases: 11. Looked up from germline, CDR1 is DFQATT and CDR2 is SNEGSKA (reference sequence). This CDR3 is CSARIPTGVWEQYF. CDR3 bases: TGCAGTGCTAGAATTCCCACAGGGGTGTGGGAGCAGTACTTC.

This clonotype has only a few counts. The chain links TRBV27 to TRBJ1-6, with D uncertain. Germline CDR1 and CDR2: MNHEY and SMNVEV (reference sequence). The V gene lost 3 bases and the J gene lost 0 bases, with 3 bases spanning the gap. The CDR3 has 14 residues. CDR3 protein: CASSFRSYNSPLHF. The CDR3 DNA follows: TGTGCCAGCAGTTTCCGCTCCTATAATTCACCCCTCCACTTT.

The chain joins TRBV29-1 to TRBJ2-1; tentative D call: TRBD2 (6 bases). Germline V gene data show CDR1 as SQVTM and CDR2 as ANQGSEA. This CDR3 comprises 11 residues. Trimming removed 7 bases at V and 12 bases at J, with 16 bases between. CDR3 protein: CSGGDGRRQFF. The DNA of the CDR3 is TGCAGCGGGGGGGATGGGAGGAGGCAGTTCTTC.

This sequence joins TRBV6-4 and TRBJ2-2, with 7 bases identical to TRBD2. Losses at the gene ends were 6 bases for V and 2 bases for J; bases not matched to a gene: 3. The CDR3 consists of 14 residues. Per the germline V gene, CDR1 is MRHNA and CDR2 is SNTAGT. The CDR3 protein is CASRLAANTGELFF. For the CDR3, the DNA is TGTGCCAGCAGGCTAGCGGCAAACACCGGGGAGCTGTTTTTT.

This clonotype has only a few counts. V usage is TRBV28 and J usage is TRBJ1-2, with a tentative D call TRBD1 (5 bases). V shed 7 bases and J shed 4 bases, with 16 bases lying between them. The CDR3 contains 14 residues. Germline V gene lookup returns CDR1 MDHEN and CDR2 SYDVKM. The CDR3 here is CASNTRGQTYGYTF. The CDR3, as DNA: TGTGCCAGCAATACACGGGGCCAGACCTATGGCTACACCTTC.

This clonotype turned up a few times. This CDR3 reads CASSLEASPADTQYF. Here the CDR3 DNA reads TGTGCCAGCAGCTTAGAAGCCAGTCCCGCAGATACGCAGTATTTT. The rearrangement links TRBV11-2 to TRBJ2-3; D unresolved. Trimming removed 0 bases at V and 4 bases at J, with 11 bases between. CDR1 SGHAT and CDR2 FQNNGV come from the germline V gene. This CDR3 region has 15 residues.

This clonotype has only a few counts. An end of the junction differs from the germline gene, which may be a read error. V is TRBV12-3 or TRBV12-4 and J is TRBJ2-3, with D possibly being TRBD1 (6 bases). This CDR3 comprises 13 residues. CDR3 bases: TGTGCCAGCAGTTTAGGACTGGGGGCCCCCTATAGATTT. Translation gives CASSLGLGAPYRF.

The J gene is TRBJ2-3, the V gene TRBV7-2; 10 bases map to TRBD2. Germline CDR1 is SGHTA and CDR2 is FQGNSA. The CDR3 covers 15 residues. Germline trimming cut 0 bases from V and 7 bases from J; bases unmatched to any gene: 4. Here the CDR3 DNA reads TGTGCCAGCAGCTTAGCGGCTAGCGGGAGTCATACGCAGTATTTT. It codes for CASSLAASGSHTQYF.

This clonotype was seen at least ten times. The chain carries TRBV18 and TRBJ2-7; D not resolved. CDR3 size: 13 residues. V lost 2 bases to trimming and J lost 2 bases, with 7 bases between them. CDR1 and CDR2 from the germline V gene are KGHSH and LQKENI. Here the CDR3 reads CASSPGFAYEQYF. DNA for the CDR3: TGTGCCAGCTCACCAGGATTTGCCTACGAGCAGTACTTC.

This clonotype was seen only once. The V and J genes are TRBV7-2 and TRBJ2-7, with 8 bases identical to TRBD1. V dropped 5 bases and J dropped 2; count of bases not matched to a gene: 11. The CDR3 consists of 16 residues. CDR1 and CDR2 from the germline V gene are SGHTA and FQGNSA. For the CDR3, the DNA is TGTGCCAGCAGCCGGGTGGGGGGACAGGACACCTACGAGCAGTACTTC. Translating it yields CASSRVGGQDTYEQYF.

This clonotype was counted a few times. The rearrangement links TRBV5-1 to TRBJ2-3, with 14 bases that match TRBD2. CDR3 length equals 17 residues. The germline V gene encodes CDR1 SGHRS and CDR2 YFSETQ. J lost 2 bases, V lost 2 bases, and 4 bases had no gene match. The CDR3 region is CASSFETSGRVTDTQYF. In DNA form, the CDR3 reads TGCGCCAGCAGCTTCGAGACTAGCGGGAGGGTCACAGATACGCAGTATTTT.

This clonotype was found a few times. The CDR3 nucleotides read TGTGCCAGCAGTGACCCCGGACAGGGGGCCGGGAAGCCCCAGCATTTT. It encodes CASSDPGQGAGKPQHF. This chain connects TRBV6-1 to TRBJ1-5, with 11 bases that match TRBD1. V lost 3 bases, J lost 8 bases, and 9 bases stayed unmatched. The CDR3 loop spans 16 amino acids. CDR1 MNHNS and CDR2 SASEGT come from the germline V gene.

V usage is TRBV18 and J usage is TRBJ2-7; no clear D. Germline lookup yields CDR1 KGHSH and CDR2 LQKENI. With 3 bases removed from V and 4 bases from J, the gap between germline ends came to 10 bases. The CDR3 has 13 residues. The CDR3 DNA reads as TGTGCCAGCTCACCGGTAGCAGGATACGAGCAGTACTTC. It codes for CASSPVAGYEQYF.

The chain uses TRBV4-3 and TRBJ2-1; TRBD1 matches at 10 bases. In germline, CDR1 is LGHNA, CDR2 YSLEER. The CDR3 extends over 16 amino acids. After removal of 2 bases from V and 7 bases from J, the junction contained 8 bases not matched to a gene. As DNA, the CDR3 is TGCGCCAGCAGCCAACACCAGGGACAGGGGTATAATGAGCAGTTCTTC. It codes for CASSQHQGQGYNEQFF.

V and J are TRBV5-4 and TRBJ2-5; the D is unclear. This CDR3 is built from 13 residues. Trimming pared 2 bases from V and 2 bases from J, leaving 7 bases between. Germline-derived CDR1 and CDR2 are SGHNT and YYREEE (reference sequence). CDR3 protein: CASSFPSQETQYF. In DNA form, the CDR3 reads TGTGCCAGCAGCTTCCCGAGTCAAGAGACCCAGTACTTC. The variable domain in full, completed from reference TRBV5-4 and TRBJ2-5, reads ETGVTQSPTHLIKTRGQQVTLRCSSQSGHNTVSWYQQALGQGPQFIFQYYREEENGRGNFPPRFSGLQFPNYSSELNVNALELDDSALYLCASSFPSQETQYFGPGTRLLVL.

CDR3 region: CASSFSASSGDYNEQFF. The CDR3 nucleotides are TGTGCCAGCAGCTTTTCGGCTTCTAGCGGGGACTACAATGAGCAGTTCTTC. The chain couples TRBV7-8 to TRBJ2-1, with 9 bases matching TRBD2. The CDR3 runs 17 residues. Losses at the gene ends were 3 bases for V and 3 bases for J; bases not matched to a gene: 9. Germline loops: CDR1 SGHVS, CDR2 FQNEAQ. Full variable domain (remainder filled in from reference TRBV7-8 and TRBJ2-1): GAGVSQSPRYKVAKRGQDVALRCDPISGHVSLFWYQQALGQGPEFLTYFQNEAQLDKSGLPSDRFFAERPEGSVSTLKIQRTQQEDSAVYLCASSFSASSGDYNEQFFGPGTRLTVL.

This clonotype was detected only a few times. This rearrangement joins TRBV7-2 to TRBJ2-1, with a tentative D call TRBD2 (6 bases). The CDR3 is made up of 14 amino acids. The V gene's germline CDR1 is SGHTA and CDR2 FQGNSA. V was clipped by 5 bases and J by 4 bases, with 12 bases between them. The CDR3 bases are TGTGCCAGCAGCATGGGAGGCGATTACAATGAGCAGTTCTTC. Its translation is CASSMGGDYNEQFF.

The CDR3 spells CASSLDGPAGDTQYF. CDR3 nucleotides: TGTGCCAGCAGCTTGGATGGCCCCGCGGGGGATACGCAGTATTTT. The chain links TRBV5-4 to TRBJ2-3, with D tentatively TRBD2 (6 bases). The CDR3 contains 15 residues. V was pared by 0 bases and J by 6 bases, with 14 bases between. Germline CDR1 and CDR2: SGHNT and YYREEE (reference sequence).

Only a few counts were recorded for this clonotype. This rearrangement joins TRBV20-1 to TRBJ2-1, with a weak D call TRBD2 (6 bases). This CDR3 is 13 amino acids long. CDR1 DFQATT and CDR2 SNEGSKA come from the germline V gene (reference sequence). Trimming removed 2 bases at V and 6 bases at J, with 11 bases between. The CDR3 spells CSARIGAGNEQFF. The CDR3 nucleotides read TGCAGTGCTAGAATAGGAGCGGGCAATGAGCAGTTCTTC.

This clonotype was seen once. The chain combines TRBV20-1 with TRBJ1-6; 10 bases map to TRBD1. The CDR3 runs 14 residues. CDR1 is DFQATT, CDR2 SNEGSKA, per germline (reference sequence). With 2 bases clipped from V and 8 bases from J, the junction kept 3 bases outside the gene matches. CDR3 sequence: CSARRDRGYSPLHF. The CDR3 nucleotides are TGCAGTGCTAGACGGGACAGGGGTTATTCACCCCTCCACTTT.